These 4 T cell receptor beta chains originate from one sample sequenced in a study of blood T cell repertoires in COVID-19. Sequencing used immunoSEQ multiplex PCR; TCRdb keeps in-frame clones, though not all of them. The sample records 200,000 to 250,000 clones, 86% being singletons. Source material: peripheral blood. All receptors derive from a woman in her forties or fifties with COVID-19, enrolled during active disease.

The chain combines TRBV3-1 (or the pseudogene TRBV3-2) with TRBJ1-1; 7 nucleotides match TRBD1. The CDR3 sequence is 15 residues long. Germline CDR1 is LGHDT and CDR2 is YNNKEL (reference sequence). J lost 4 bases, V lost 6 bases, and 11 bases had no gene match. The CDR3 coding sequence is TGTGCCAGCAGACGTAGACAGGGAGGTAGCACTGAAGCTTTCTTT. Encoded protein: CASRRRQGGSTEAFF.

DNA of the CDR3: TGTGCCAGCAGCTCCCACAGGGGTTCCTATAATTCACCCCTCCACTTT. This translates into CASSSHRGSYNSPLHF. This chain uses TRBV3-1 (or the pseudogene TRBV3-2) with TRBJ1-6; 7 bases agree with TRBD1. Germline lookup yields CDR1 LGHDT and CDR2 YNNKEL (reference sequence). The CDR3 totals 16 residues. V lost 5 bases, J lost 1 base, and 5 bases stayed unmatched.

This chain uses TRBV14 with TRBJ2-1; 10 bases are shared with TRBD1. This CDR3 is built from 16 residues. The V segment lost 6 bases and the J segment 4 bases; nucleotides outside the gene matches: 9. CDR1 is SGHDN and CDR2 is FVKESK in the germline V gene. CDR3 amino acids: CASSPSVGQGYNEQFF. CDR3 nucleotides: TGTGCCAGCAGTCCAAGCGTGGGACAGGGGTACAATGAGCAGTTCTTC.

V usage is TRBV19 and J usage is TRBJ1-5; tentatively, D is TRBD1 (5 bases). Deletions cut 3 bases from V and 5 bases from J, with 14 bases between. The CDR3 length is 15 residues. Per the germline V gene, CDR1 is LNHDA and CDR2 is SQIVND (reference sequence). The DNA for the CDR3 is TGTGCCAGTAGTATCAGTTCAGGGAAGCATCAGCCCCAGCATTTT. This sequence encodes CASSISSGKHQPQHF.